The rows below give T cell receptor beta chains drawn from one sample of a study of blood T cell repertoires in COVID-19. Method: immunoSEQ multiplex PCR; TCRdb's copy keeps in-frame clones and lacks some. The sample gives 25,000 to 30,000 clones, roughly 79% of which show up once; 30% to 45% is in the top ten. Sequencing was done on a sample of peripheral blood. Receptors originate from a man aged 70-80 years with acute or convalescent COVID-19. The CDR3 runs from the conserved cysteine through the conserved F or W. D genes are given only for firm matches. Clone size is not always given. Where it is, it says once, few, many or a class for expanded clones.

NA	TRBD1	TRBV24-1	TRBJ1-1	TGTGCCACCAGTGACCAAGGGACAGCGAACACTGAAGCTTTCTTT	CATSDQGTANTEAFF
NA	NA	TRBV6-5	TRBJ2-1	TGTGCCAGCAGACCCAGACAGAACTACAATGAGCAGTTCTTC	CASRPRQNYNEQFF
once	NA	TRBV7-9	TRBJ2-7	TGTGCCAGCAGCTTATCGGGACAACCTGACGAGCAGTACTTC	CASSLSGQPDEQYF
NA	NA	TRBV24-1	TRBJ2-3	TGTGCCACCAGTGCCCGTGGGGGCGGCACAGATACGCAGTATTTT	CATSARGGGTDTQYF
once	NA	TRBV4-1	TRBJ1-2	TGCGCCAGCAGCCAGGGTGTCGACAGCAACTATGGCTACACCTTC	CASSQGVDSNYGYTF
NA	NA	TRBV9	TRBJ2-1	TGTGCCAGCAGCTCCCGGGATCTTGGGAATGAGCAGTTCTTC	CASSSRDLGNEQFF
NA	NA	TRBV7-3	TRBJ1-1	TGTGCCAGCAGCCCAGGGATGGGGACTGAAGCTTTCTTT	CASSPGMGTEAFF
NA	NA	TRBV4-3	TRBJ1-1	TGCGCCAGCAGCCCAACCCGGGTGAACACTGAAGCTTTCTTT	CASSPTRVNTEAFF
NA	NA	TRBV28	TRBJ1-3	TGTGCCAGCAGTCATTACTTCGCGGATAGTGGAAACACCATATATTTT	CASSHYFADSGNTIYF
NA	NA	TRBV28	TRBJ2-5	TGTGCCAGCAGTTTATCAGACTCAAAGACCCAGTACTTC	CASSLSDSKTQYF
once	TRBD1	TRBV19	TRBJ1-6	TGTGCCAGTAGTGTTCTAGCCGGGACAGGGGGATCACCCCTCCACTTT	CASSVLAGTGGSPLHF
NA	NA	TRBV6-5	TRBJ2-5	TGTGCCAGCAGAAGGGGGATCGAAGAGACCCAGTACTTC	CASRRGIEETQYF
NA	TRBD1	TRBV6-6	TRBJ1-2	TGTGCCAGCAGCCCCAGTGGGACAGCTTATGGCTACACCTTC	CASSPSGTAYGYTF
NA	TRBD1	TRBV2	TRBJ1-6	TGTGCCAGCAGTGGGACAGGGGGTAAATCACCCCTCCACTTT	CASSGTGGKSPLHF
NA	TRBD2	TRBV7-8	TRBJ2-3	TGTGCCAGCAGCTTAGTCCAGCTAGCGGGGCGTGCAGATACGCAGTATTTT	CASSLVQLAGRADTQYF
NA	NA	TRBV5-4	TRBJ2-1	TGTGCCAGCAGACCGGTAGTGGGCGAGCAGTTCTTC	CASRPVVGEQFF
NA	NA	TRBV6-6	TRBJ1-2	TGTGCCAGCAACCCAACGGACACATTAACCTATGGCTACACCTTC	CASNPTDTLTYGYTF
NA	NA	TRBV2	TRBJ1-6	TGTGCCAGCAGTGAAGCACAGGGAAAGGGGTCACCCCTCCACTTT	CASSEAQGKGSPLHF
NA	NA	TRBV10-3	TRBJ1-5	TGTGCCATCAGTGACGGCAATCAGCCCCAGCATTTT	CAISDGNQPQHF
NA	TRBD1	TRBV2	TRBJ2-7	TGTGCCAGCACACGAGGGACAGTAACGGCTGGGGCCTCCTACGAGCAGTACTTC	CASTRGTVTAGASYEQYF
NA	NA	TRBV7-9	TRBJ2-7	TGTGCCAGCAGCTTAGAGGACACGAGGAACCGCTACGAGCAGTACTTC	CASSLEDTRNRYEQYF
NA	NA	TRBV30	TRBJ1-5	TGTGCCTGGAGTGTAGGGGAGGGGACCTCCTATCAGCCCCAGCATTTT	CAWSVGEGTSYQPQHF
once	NA	TRBV2	TRBJ1-2	TGTGCCAGCAGTGACAGGAGTGGGGAGGGCTACACCTTC	CASSDRSGEGYTF
NA	TRBD2	TRBV4-1	TRBJ2-3	TGCGCCAGCAGCCAAGGGTGGACTAGCGGGGGTGCAGATACGCAGTATTTT	CASSQGWTSGGADTQYF
NA	NA	TRBV7-2	TRBJ2-1	TGTGCCAGCAGCTTGGGGGGGGGCCTCGGTGAGCAGTTCTTC	CASSLGGGLGEQFF
NA	NA	TRBV6-5	TRBJ1-2	TGTGCCACCGCCCGGGCGGGAGGCTATGGCTACACCTTC	CATARAGGYGYTF
NA	NA	TRBV7-8	TRBJ2-2	TGTGCCAGCAGCTCCACGAACACCGGGGAGCTGTTTTTT	CASSSTNTGELFF
NA	NA	TRBV5-1	TRBJ2-5	TGCGCCAGCAGCTTGAGAGCTACCCAAGAGACCCAGTACTTC	CASSLRATQETQYF
NA	TRBD1	TRBV3-1/TRBV3-2	TRBJ1-4	TGTGCCAGCAGCCCCCGGCAGGGGGATGAAAAACTGTTTTTT	CASSPRQGDEKLFF
once	TRBD1	TRBV6-2/TRBV6-3	TRBJ2-7	TGTGCCAGCAGCCGGGGGACAGGGACCTACGAGCAGTACTTC	CASSRGTGTYEQYF
NA	NA	TRBV14	TRBJ2-3	TGTGCCAGCAGCCAAGATGGTGGTCTAGCACTGACTAGCACAGATACGCAGTATTTT	CASSQDGGLALTSTDTQYF
NA	NA	TRBV18	TRBJ1-5	TGTGCCAGCTCACCTGGGCTACTCAATCAGCCCCAGCATTTT	CASSPGLLNQPQHF
NA	NA	TRBV7-3	TRBJ2-5	TGTGCCAGCAGCTTACTTGGCAGGGACCAAGAGACCCAGTACTTC	CASSLLGRDQETQYF
NA	NA	TRBV6-5	TRBJ2-7	TGTGCCAGCAGTTACTCGGGACTCTCCTACGAGCAGTACTTC	CASSYSGLSYEQYF
NA	NA	TRBV18	TRBJ1-6	TGTGCCAGCTCGTTACGACGAGGTGATTCACCCCTCCACTTT	CASSLRRGDSPLHF
NA	NA	TRBV19	TRBJ1-4	TGTGCCAGTAACGATGAGAGACAGACAACTAATGAAAAACTGTTTTTT	CASNDERQTTNEKLFF
NA	TRBD1	TRBV28	TRBJ1-1	TGTGCCAGCAGTTTCCGCGACAGGGACAAAGCGACGCAAGCTTTCTTT	CASSFRDRDKATQAFF
NA	TRBD2	TRBV3-1/TRBV3-2	TRBJ2-6	TGTGCCAGCACCAGAGAGCGGGGGTCTGGGGCCAACGTCCTGACTTTC	CASTRERGSGANVLTF
NA	NA	TRBV5-4	TRBJ1-2	TGTGCCAGCAGCCCGGAGCTATCCTCGGGAGGCTACACCTTC	CASSPELSSGGYTF
many	NA	TRBV5-8	TRBJ1-1	TGTGCCAGCAGCCTTTTCGTTGGTGGGAGTACTGAAGCTTTCTTT	CASSLFVGGSTEAFF
once	NA	TRBV5-1	TRBJ2-1	TGCGCCAGCAGCTTAGGCCAAATGGAGAATGAGCAGTTCTTC	CASSLGQMENEQFF
NA	NA	TRBV28	TRBJ1-2	TGTGCCAGCAGTTATAACAGAGGGACCGGTTTAGGCGGGAATGGCTACACCTTC	CASSYNRGTGLGGNGYTF
NA	NA	TRBV6-2/TRBV6-3	TRBJ1-5	TGTGCCAGCAGTTCTCACCAGGAAACTCAGCCCCAGCATTTT	CASSSHQETQPQHF
once	TRBD2	TRBV5-1	TRBJ2-1	TGCGCCAGCAGCTTGGCGGGGCGGGAGGACAATGAGCAGTTCTTC	CASSLAGREDNEQFF